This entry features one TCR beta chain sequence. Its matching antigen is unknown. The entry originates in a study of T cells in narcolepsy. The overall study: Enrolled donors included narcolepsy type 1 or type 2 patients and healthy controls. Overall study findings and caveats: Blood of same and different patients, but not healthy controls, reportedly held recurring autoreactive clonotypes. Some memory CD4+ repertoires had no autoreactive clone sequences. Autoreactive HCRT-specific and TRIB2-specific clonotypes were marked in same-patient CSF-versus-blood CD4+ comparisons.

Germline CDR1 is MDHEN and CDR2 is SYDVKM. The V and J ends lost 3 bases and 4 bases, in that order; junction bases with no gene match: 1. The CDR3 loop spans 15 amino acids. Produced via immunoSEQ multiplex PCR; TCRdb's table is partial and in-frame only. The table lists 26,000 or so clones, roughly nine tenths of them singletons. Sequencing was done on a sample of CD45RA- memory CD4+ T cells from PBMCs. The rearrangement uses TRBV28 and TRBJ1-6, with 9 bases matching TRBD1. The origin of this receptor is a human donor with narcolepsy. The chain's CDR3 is CASSLGTGYNSPLHF. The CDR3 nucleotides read TGTGCCAGCAGTTTGGGGACAGGGTATAATTCACCCCTCCACTTT.